Presented here are 9 T cell receptor beta chains from one specimen sequenced in a study of T cell responses to AZD1222 COVID-19 vaccine. Profiling relied on immunoSEQ multiplex PCR, and the TCRdb table lists in-frame clones only, not all of them. The sample yields about 160,000 clones, about 92% seen once. The sample consisted of peripheral blood, taken on day 0 of MenACWY control vaccination. Receptors originate from an adult in good health.

This clone was found once. The chain uses TRBV28 and TRBJ2-1; D is uncertain. Germline V gives CDR1 MDHEN, CDR2 SYDVKM. The CDR3 has 12 residues. Trimming removed 1 base from V and 6 bases from J, with 4 bases in between. The CDR3 nucleotides read TGTGCCAGCAGTTTATTGACCAATGAGCAGTTCTTC. Protein sequence: CASSLLTNEQFF.

This chain joins TRBV19 and TRBJ1-3; D call uncertain. The CDR3 is 11 amino acids. Germline V gene data show CDR1 as LNHDA and CDR2 as SQIVND (reference sequence). The germline V and J ends were trimmed by 6 bases and 7 bases, with 7 bases remaining between them. This chain's CDR3 is CASRWGNTIYF. The CDR3 DNA is TGTGCCAGTAGATGGGGTAACACCATATATTTT.

CDR3: CASSLITPGAGGINYGYTF. CDR3 in DNA: TGTGCCAGCAGTTTAATCACCCCCGGAGCGGGGGGAATTAACTATGGCTACACCTTC. The gene calls are TRBV27 and TRBJ1-2, with D possibly TRBD1 on 5 matching bases. Trimming took 2 bases from V and 1 from J, leaving 23 bases between them. CDR3 length equals 19 residues. CDR1 and CDR2 from the germline V gene are MNHEY and SMNVEV (reference sequence).

The CDR3 reads CASSVGRNNEQFF. As DNA, the CDR3 is TGTGCCAGCAGCGTTGGACGGAACAATGAGCAGTTCTTC. The chain uses TRBV2 and TRBJ2-1; D gene unclear. V lost 6 bases and J 5 bases, leaving 11 bases between the germline ends. CDR3 length: 13 residues. CDR1 and CDR2 (germline): SNHLY, FYNNEI.

Only one count was recorded for this clone. J is TRBJ1-5 and V is TRBV19, with a weak D call TRBD1 (5 bases). This CDR3 has 15 residues. V lost 7 bases, J lost 0 bases, and 13 bases lay in between. Germline assignment: CDR1 LNHDA and CDR2 SQIVND (reference sequence). CDR3 loop: CASTIRQYSNQPQHF. CDR3 nucleotide sequence: TGTGCCAGTACCATAAGACAGTATAGCAATCAGCCCCAGCATTTT.

This clone was counted ten times or more. The chain carries TRBV14 and TRBJ1-1, with D possibly TRBD1 on 5 matching bases. V was trimmed by 0 bases and J by 2 bases, leaving 10 bases between them. This CDR3 has 15 residues. Germline CDR1 is SGHDN and CDR2 is FVKESK. The CDR3 protein is CASSQDRGFNTEAFF. The CDR3 DNA reads TGTGCCAGCAGCCAAGATCGGGGGTTTAACACTGAAGCTTTCTTT.

This clone has just one count. The J gene is TRBJ2-6, the V gene TRBV6-5; D gene uncertain. The CDR3 runs 15 residues. The V end lost 2 bases, the J end lost 2 bases, and 7 bases lay between the germline ends. CDR1 and CDR2 (germline): MNHEY, SVGAGI. The CDR3 here is CASSYTSPGANVLTF. The CDR3 DNA reads TGTGCCAGCAGTTACACCAGCCCTGGGGCCAACGTCCTGACTTTC.

Of note for this clone: In the same sample, other DNA sequences code for this CDR3. This rearrangement joins TRBV15 to TRBJ2-7; 11 positions agree with TRBD2. Trimming took 1 base from V and 5 from J; bases not matched to a gene: 10. Germline CDR1 LNHNV, CDR2 YYDKDF (reference sequence). The CDR3 spans 17 residues. The CDR3 sequence is CATSRGGTSGRLNEQYF. As DNA, the CDR3 is TGTGCCACCAGCAGAGGTGGGACTAGCGGAAGACTCAACGAGCAGTACTTC.

The chain employs TRBV7-3 and TRBJ2-2; 9 nucleotides match TRBD2. Trimming took 5 bases from V and 6 from J; bases not matched to a gene: 7. CDR1 and CDR2 (germline): SGHTA, FQGTGA. The CDR3 is made up of 15 amino acids. CDR3 in amino acids: CASSRGLAHPGELFF. Written as DNA, the CDR3 is TGTGCCAGCAGCAGGGGACTAGCTCACCCCGGGGAGCTGTTTTTT.